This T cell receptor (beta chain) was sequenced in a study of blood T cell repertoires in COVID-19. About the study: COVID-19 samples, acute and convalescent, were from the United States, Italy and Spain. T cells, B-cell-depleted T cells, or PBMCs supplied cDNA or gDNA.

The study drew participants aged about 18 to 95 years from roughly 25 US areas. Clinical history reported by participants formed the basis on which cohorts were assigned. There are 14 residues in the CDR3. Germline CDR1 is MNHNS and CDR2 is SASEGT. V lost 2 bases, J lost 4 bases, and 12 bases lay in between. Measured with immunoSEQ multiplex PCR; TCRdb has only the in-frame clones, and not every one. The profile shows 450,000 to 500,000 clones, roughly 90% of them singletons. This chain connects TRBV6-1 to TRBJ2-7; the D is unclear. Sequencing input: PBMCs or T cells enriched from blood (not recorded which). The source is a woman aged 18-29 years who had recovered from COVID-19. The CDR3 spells CASSEMVSPYEQYF. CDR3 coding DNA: TGTGCCAGCAGTGAAATGGTCAGTCCTTACGAGCAGTACTTC.